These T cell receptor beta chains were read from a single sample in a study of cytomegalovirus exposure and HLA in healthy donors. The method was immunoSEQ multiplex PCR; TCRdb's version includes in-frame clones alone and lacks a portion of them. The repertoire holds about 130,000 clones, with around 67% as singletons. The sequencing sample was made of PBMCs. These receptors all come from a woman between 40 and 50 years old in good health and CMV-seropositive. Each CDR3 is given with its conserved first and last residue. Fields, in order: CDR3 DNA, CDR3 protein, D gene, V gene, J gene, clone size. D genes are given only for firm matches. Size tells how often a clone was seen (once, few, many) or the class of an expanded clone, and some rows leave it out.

CDR3nt: TGTGCCAGCAGCTTAGCGAGCACAGATACGCAGTATTTT; CDR3aa: CASSLASTDTQYF; d_gene: NA; v_gene: TRBV7-3; j_gene: TRBJ2-3; abundance: NA
CDR3nt: TGTGCCAGCAGCATGACTAGCGTCGAGACCCAGTACTTC; CDR3aa: CASSMTSVETQYF; d_gene: TRBD2; v_gene: TRBV7-2; j_gene: TRBJ2-5; abundance: NA
CDR3nt: TGCGCCAGCAGCCAAGATGGGCACCTCGGCACCGGGGAGCTGTTTTTT; CDR3aa: CASSQDGHLGTGELFF; d_gene: NA; v_gene: TRBV5-4; j_gene: TRBJ2-2; abundance: NA
CDR3nt: TGCGCCAGTACACTGATCTCTGGAAACACCATATATTTT; CDR3aa: CASTLISGNTIYF; d_gene: NA; v_gene: TRBV19; j_gene: TRBJ1-3; abundance: NA
CDR3nt: TGTGCCAGCAGTTTGGCGGAGGGGCGGCTAAATTCACCCCTCCACTTT; CDR3aa: CASSLAEGRLNSPLHF; d_gene: NA; v_gene: TRBV28; j_gene: TRBJ1-6; abundance: NA
CDR3nt: TGTGCCAGCAGTTCCAGGGTGGGTGCTTTCTTT; CDR3aa: CASSSRVGAFF; d_gene: NA; v_gene: TRBV28; j_gene: TRBJ1-1; abundance: NA
CDR3nt: TGTGCCAGCAGCCGGGGACTAGCGGGAGATACCCACAATGAGCAGTTCTTC; CDR3aa: CASSRGLAGDTHNEQFF; d_gene: TRBD2; v_gene: TRBV7-2; j_gene: TRBJ2-1; abundance: few
CDR3nt: TGTGCCAGTACCCCGACAGGGACCCAAGAGACCCAGTACTTC; CDR3aa: CASTPTGTQETQYF; d_gene: TRBD1; v_gene: TRBV19; j_gene: TRBJ2-5; abundance: once
CDR3nt: TGTGCCAGCAGTCCCCCGGGATACAGGGGAGACACTGAAGCTTTCTTT; CDR3aa: CASSPPGYRGDTEAFF; d_gene: TRBD1; v_gene: TRBV28; j_gene: TRBJ1-1; abundance: NA
CDR3nt: TGTGCCAGCAGTGAAGCGGGGAGCTCCTACGAGCAGTACTTC; CDR3aa: CASSEAGSSYEQYF; d_gene: NA; v_gene: TRBV6-1; j_gene: TRBJ2-7; abundance: NA
CDR3nt: TGTGCCAGCAGCCAAGATACTATCACTGAAGCTTTCTTT; CDR3aa: CASSQDTITEAFF; d_gene: NA; v_gene: TRBV14; j_gene: TRBJ1-1; abundance: NA
CDR3nt: TGTGCCAGCAGTATCTTCTCCTCCCTCCCTGAGCAGTTCTTC; CDR3aa: CASSIFSSLPEQFF; d_gene: NA; v_gene: TRBV5-6; j_gene: TRBJ2-1; abundance: NA
CDR3nt: TGTGCCAGCACCCAGGAGGCGAACACTGAAGCTTTCTTT; CDR3aa: CASTQEANTEAFF; d_gene: NA; v_gene: TRBV7-9; j_gene: TRBJ1-1; abundance: once
CDR3nt: TGTGCCAGCAGCCTAGACTTCGGGGGGCACCAGCCCCAGCATTTT; CDR3aa: CASSLDFGGHQPQHF; d_gene: NA; v_gene: TRBV11-2; j_gene: TRBJ1-5; abundance: NA
CDR3nt: TGCAGCGCTAAACTACCGGGACTTGCTAACACTGAAGCTTTCTTT; CDR3aa: CSAKLPGLANTEAFF; d_gene: NA; v_gene: TRBV29-1; j_gene: TRBJ1-1; abundance: NA
CDR3nt: TGTGCCAGCAGCCAAGGGACATCAGATTCACCCCTCCACTTT; CDR3aa: CASSQGTSDSPLHF; d_gene: NA; v_gene: TRBV4-2; j_gene: TRBJ1-6; abundance: NA
CDR3nt: TGTGCCAGCAACCCTACAGGGGACCACACAGATACGCAGTATTTT; CDR3aa: CASNPTGDHTDTQYF; d_gene: TRBD1; v_gene: TRBV28; j_gene: TRBJ2-3; abundance: NA
CDR3nt: TGTGCCAGCAGTTCTTTTTTTGAGCAGTTCTTC; CDR3aa: CASSSFFEQFF; d_gene: NA; v_gene: TRBV6-6; j_gene: TRBJ2-1; abundance: NA
CDR3nt: TGTGCCAGCAGTTTTCAAGCGGCGGGAGAAGGAGATACGCAGTATTTT; CDR3aa: CASSFQAAGEGDTQYF; d_gene: TRBD2; v_gene: TRBV28; j_gene: TRBJ2-3; abundance: once
CDR3nt: TGTGCCTGGAGTGTAGAGGAGTTATGGGGCTACACCTTC; CDR3aa: CAWSVEELWGYTF; d_gene: NA; v_gene: TRBV30; j_gene: TRBJ1-2; abundance: few
CDR3nt: TGTGCCAGCAGCTTCTCCAGGGCGAACGGCTCACCCCTCCACTTT; CDR3aa: CASSFSRANGSPLHF; d_gene: NA; v_gene: TRBV7-2; j_gene: TRBJ1-6; abundance: NA
CDR3nt: TGTGCCATCAGTGAGTCGGGCGGGACCACTGAAGCTTTCTTT; CDR3aa: CAISESGGTTEAFF; d_gene: NA; v_gene: TRBV10-3; j_gene: TRBJ1-1; abundance: NA
CDR3nt: TGTGCCAGCAGCTTAGGGACTGCCTACGAGCAGTACTTC; CDR3aa: CASSLGTAYEQYF; d_gene: NA; v_gene: TRBV7-2; j_gene: TRBJ2-7; abundance: NA
CDR3nt: TGCAGCACCACGACAGGGGGGATGGGTGAGCAGTTCTTC; CDR3aa: CSTTTGGMGEQFF; d_gene: TRBD1; v_gene: TRBV29-1; j_gene: TRBJ2-1; abundance: NA